This T cell receptor beta chain was identified during a study of metastatic and nonmetastatic thyroid tumors. V shed 0 bases, J shed 13 bases, and the junction held 7 bases outside the gene matches. Per the germline V gene, CDR1 is LGHDT and CDR2 is YNNKEL (reference sequence). There are 14 residues in the CDR3. TCRdb re-clonotyped the PCR reads through MiXCR. The sample lists over 70,000 clones, 18% occurring once. All patients were untreated before thyroid surgery. This chain uses TRBV3-1 with TRBJ2-1; 9 positions agree with TRBD2. This clonotype was obtained from a female donor with papillary thyroid cancer or a benign thyroid nodule (not recorded which). Some clones in this sample may be carry-over from other donors' samples. Sequenced: blood. As DNA, the CDR3 is TGTGCCAGCAGCCAAGAGGCGGGAGGGCCTGGTCAGTTCTTC. This translates into CASSQEAGGPGQFF.